The following is a T cell receptor (beta chain) sequence with its context. V shed 2 bases and J shed 2 bases, with 7 bases lying between them. CDR3 length equals 13 residues. In germline, CDR1 is MGHDK, CDR2 SYGVNS. In the original processing: Amplifying reference gene primers gave estimates of nucleated cell counts. Method: immunoSEQ multiplex PCR; TCRdb's copy keeps in-frame clones and lacks some. From that table come the V and J calls and clone size; the DNA was used to work out D and trimming. Altogether over 65,000 clones are present, about nine tenths being singletons, with the ten largest covering 0.65% to 0.9%. This sample was taken from a study of blood T cell repertoires in COVID-19.

The chain couples TRBV25-1 to TRBJ2-7, with a possible D match to TRBD1 (5 bases). This clonotype originated in a woman aged 80 or over with acute or convalescent COVID-19. The specimen was peripheral blood. CDR3 region: CASSERGPYEQYF. CDR3 DNA sequence: TGTGCCAGCAGTGAAAGGGGTCCCTACGAGCAGTACTTC.